The T cell receptor beta chain under discussion was sequenced for a study of monozygotic twins with inflammatory bowel disease. This CDR3 has 18 amino acids. Germline V gives CDR1 SGDLS, CDR2 YYNGEE. TCRdb re-analyzed the 5' RACE reads; it lists each CDR3 protein once, without DNA. The sample totals nearly 450,000 distinct CDR3 sequences. Sequenced sample: blood. This TCR was sampled from a human donor with ulcerative colitis or Crohn's disease, or a healthy co-twin of an affected twin (not recorded which). This sequence joins TRBV9 and TRBJ2-5; there is no DNA to check the TCRdb D call of TRBD2. The CDR3 protein is CASSVGATWEGAKETQYF. The variable domain in full, with the rest retrieved from reference TRBV9 and TRBJ2-5, is DSGVTQTPKHLITATGQRVTLRCSPRSGDLSVYWYQQSLDQGLQFLIQYYNGEERAKGNILERFSAQQFPDLHSELNLSSLELGDSALYFCASSVGATWEGAKETQYFGPGTRLLVL.